Listed below are T cell receptor beta chains from one sample, sequenced in a study of vaccination effects on CD4 cells after COVID-19. Their antigens remain unidentified. The protocol was immunoSEQ multiplex PCR, while the TCRdb copy is restricted to in-frame clones and leaves out a portion. The sample consists of approximately 70,000 clones, about four fifths of them appearing once. Material: CD4+ T cells from PBMCs cultured with HCoV-NL63 spike peptides, obtained before COVID-19 vaccination. The receptors stem from a human donor who received a COVID-19 vaccine. Each CDR3 is given with its conserved first and last residue. The D gene is left open where the match is weak. Clone size is shown for a subset of rows, as once, few, many or a class of expanded clone.

D,V,J,size,CDR3,DNA
.,TRBV29-1,TRBJ2-1,.,CSIADTYNEQFF,TGCAGCATAGCGGACACATACAATGAGCAGTTCTTC
.,TRBV6-5,TRBJ1-5,once,CASSSKRGYQPQHF,TGTGCCAGCAGCTCTAAGAGGGGGTATCAGCCCCAGCATTTT
.,TRBV29-1,TRBJ1-1,few,CSVGQGNTEAFF,TGCAGCGTTGGGCAGGGGAACACTGAAGCTTTCTTT
TRBD1,TRBV27,TRBJ1-2,.,CASSPDRHYGYTF,TGTGCCAGCAGCCCGGACAGGCACTATGGCTACACCTTC
.,TRBV29-1,TRBJ1-2,.,CSALLGSHYGYTF,TGCAGCGCCCTCCTGGGCAGCCACTATGGCTACACCTTC
.,TRBV18,TRBJ2-2,once,CASTSQEGDGELFF,TGTGCCAGCACCTCCCAGGAGGGTGACGGGGAGCTGTTTTTT
.,TRBV6-5,TRBJ1-2,.,CASLTGGTNYGYTF,TGTGCCAGCCTGACCGGAGGGACCAACTATGGCTACACCTTC
TRBD2,TRBV6-5,TRBJ2-2,.,CASSWASGGDVGELFF,TGTGCCAGCAGTTGGGCCAGCGGGGGGGATGTCGGGGAGCTGTTTTTT
TRBD2,TRBV2,TRBJ2-1,.,CASSFLAGGPGNEQFF,TGTGCCAGCAGCTTCTTAGCGGGGGGCCCCGGGAATGAGCAGTTCTTC
.,TRBV19,TRBJ1-5,.,CASSTRGVQAQPQHF,TGTGCCAGTAGTACCCGTGGGGTCCAGGCTCAGCCCCAGCATTTT
.,TRBV5-1,TRBJ1-2,.,CASSLGSGNYGYTF,TGCGCCAGCAGCTTGGGTTCGGGAAACTATGGCTACACCTTC
TRBD1,TRBV18,TRBJ2-2,.,CASSPFQGAWAGELFF,TGTGCCAGCTCACCGTTCCAGGGGGCTTGGGCCGGGGAGCTGTTTTTT
TRBD1,TRBV3-1/TRBV3-2,TRBJ2-3,.,CASSRDRVSTDTQYF,TGTGCCAGCAGCCGGGACAGGGTGAGCACAGATACGCAGTATTTT
.,TRBV27,TRBJ2-3,.,CASSQRWENTDTQYF,TGTGCCAGCAGTCAGCGGTGGGAGAACACAGATACGCAGTATTTT
TRBD2,TRBV7-2,TRBJ2-3,.,CASSLSGGRTDTQYF,TGTGCCAGCAGCTTATCGGGGGGGCGAACAGATACGCAGTATTTT
TRBD1,TRBV24-1,TRBJ2-6,once,CATSDYPGQGQSGANVLTF,TGTGCCACCAGTGATTATCCGGGACAGGGACAATCTGGGGCCAACGTCCTGACTTTC
.,TRBV2,TRBJ1-1,.,CASHGHSGTEAFF,TGTGCCAGCCACGGACATTCGGGCACTGAAGCTTTCTTT
.,TRBV9,TRBJ1-3,few,CASSFGTSGNTIYF,TGTGCCAGCAGTTTCGGGACTTCGGGAAACACCATATATTTT
TRBD1,TRBV27,TRBJ1-1,few,CASRGTGTGTKAFF,TGTGCCAGCAGGGGTACGGGGACAGGAACCAAAGCTTTCTTT
.,TRBV28,TRBJ1-6,few,CASSGSNSPLHF,TGTGCCAGCTCAGGCTCTAATTCACCCCTCCACTTT
.,TRBV20-1,TRBJ1-2,.,CSASGVSGYTF,TGCAGTGCTAGTGGGGTATCTGGCTACACCTTC
TRBD1,TRBV20-1,TRBJ1-3,.,CSASYLGTVGNTIYF,TGCAGTGCTAGTTACCTGGGGACAGTCGGAAACACCATATATTTT
.,TRBV21-1,TRBJ2-2,few,CASSKARRQPNTGELFF,TGTGCCAGCAGCAAAGCGCGTCGACAGCCGAACACCGGGGAGCTGTTTTTT
TRBD1,TRBV5-4,TRBJ1-3,.,CASRGTGGGNTIYF,TGTGCCAGCAGGGGGACAGGGGGCGGAAACACCATATATTTT
.,TRBV3-1/TRBV3-2,TRBJ1-1,.,CASNSGSRATEAFF,TGTGCCAGCAACTCAGGCTCCCGTGCCACTGAAGCTTTCTTT
.,TRBV4-1,TRBJ2-6,.,CASSQVRASSGANVLTF,TGCGCCAGCAGCCAAGTTCGGGCGAGCTCTGGGGCCAACGTCCTGACTTTC
TRBD2,TRBV5-1,TRBJ2-1,.,CASSVLAGGGNEQFF,TGCGCCAGCAGCGTTCTAGCGGGGGGCGGGAATGAGCAGTTCTTC
.,TRBV6-5,TRBJ1-1,.,CASTPGLSNTEAFF,TGTGCCAGCACCCCGGGGCTCTCGAACACTGAAGCTTTCTTT
TRBD1,TRBV5-4,TRBJ2-3,.,CASSLTGAGTDTQYF,TGTGCCAGCAGCTTAACAGGGGCTGGCACAGATACGCAGTATTTT
TRBD2,TRBV7-3,TRBJ2-3,.,CASSFTRGGADTQYF,TGTGCCAGCAGCTTTACCCGGGGGGGGGCAGATACGCAGTATTTT
TRBD1,TRBV2,TRBJ1-3,few,CASRDRAGNTIYF,TGTGCCAGCAGGGACAGGGCTGGAAACACCATATATTTT
.,TRBV20-1,TRBJ1-1,few,CSADRNTEAFF,TGCAGTGCTGACAGGAACACTGAAGCTTTCTTT
TRBD1,TRBV4-2,TRBJ1-1,.,CASSPKTGGNTEAFF,TGTGCCAGCAGCCCCAAAACAGGGGGTAACACTGAAGCTTTCTTT
.,TRBV12-5,TRBJ2-1,few,CASGLSLTRLPNEQFF,TGTGCTAGTGGTTTGTCCCTGACTAGACTCCCCAATGAGCAGTTCTTC
TRBD2,TRBV27,TRBJ2-1,.,CASSRHLQSGGTYNEQFF,TGTGCCAGCAGTCGCCACCTACAGAGCGGGGGTACCTACAATGAGCAGTTCTTC
.,TRBV7-2,TRBJ1-6,.,CASSLVSADNSPLHF,TGTGCCAGCAGCTTAGTGTCAGCGGACAATTCACCCCTCCACTTT
.,TRBV12-5,TRBJ2-3,.,CASGLITDTQYF,TGTGCTAGTGGTTTGATAACAGATACGCAGTATTTT
.,TRBV21-1,TRBJ1-2,.,CASSKAGGDHTARGTVTNYGYTF,TGTGCCAGCAGCAAAGCCGGGGGGGACCATACCGCCCGAGGGACAGTAACTAACTATGGCTACACCTTC
.,TRBV6-6,TRBJ1-5,.,CASSYNPRGSNQPQHF,TGTGCCAGCAGTTACAACCCACGGGGTAGCAATCAGCCCCAGCATTTT
.,TRBV18,TRBJ1-1,.,CASSPLDRPMNTEAFF,TGTGCCAGCTCACCTTTAGACAGGCCGATGAACACTGAAGCTTTCTTT
TRBD1,TRBV4-1,TRBJ1-5,.,CASSPTGVSQPQHF,TGCGCCAGCAGCCCCACAGGGGTGAGCCAGCCCCAGCATTTT
.,TRBV5-8,TRBJ2-5,once,CASSLGSAQETQYF,TGTGCCAGCAGCTTGGGAAGTGCCCAAGAGACCCAGTACTTC
.,TRBV6-6,TRBJ2-6,.,CASNRDNSGANVLTF,TGTGCCAGCAACCGGGACAACTCTGGGGCCAACGTCCTGACTTTC
.,TRBV5-6,TRBJ1-5,few,CASSLGPNQPQHF,TGTGCCAGCAGCTTGGGTCCGAATCAGCCCCAGCATTTT
.,TRBV9,TRBJ2-5,.,CASSVDLQETQYF,TGTGCCAGCAGCGTAGACTTACAAGAGACCCAGTACTTC
.,TRBV11-2,TRBJ1-1,.,CASTPGGRNTEAFF,TGTGCCAGCACCCCCGGCGGGCGCAACACTGAAGCTTTCTTT
.,TRBV3-1/TRBV3-2,TRBJ2-1,.,CAAKPREICNEQFF,TGTGCCGCGAAGCCCAGGGAAATATGCAATGAGCAGTTCTTC
.,TRBV7-2,TRBJ1-1,.,CASSLRWGQSTEAFF,TGTGCCAGCAGTTTAAGATGGGGCCAGAGCACTGAAGCTTTCTTT
.,TRBV7-9,TRBJ2-6,few,CASSLAREGRPSGANVLTF,TGTGCCAGCAGCTTAGCGCGCGAGGGCCGACCCTCGGGGGCCAACGTCCTGACTTTC
.,TRBV5-1,TRBJ1-4,.,CASSLGAANEKLFF,TGCGCCAGCAGCTTGGGGGCAGCTAATGAAAAACTGTTTTTT
.,TRBV6-5,TRBJ1-1,few,CASMVGVYDTEAFF,TGTGCCAGCATGGTGGGGGTCTACGACACTGAAGCTTTCTTT
.,TRBV5-1,TRBJ2-5,.,CASSSVPGRAQETQYF,TGCGCCAGCAGTTCGGTACCGGGGCGTGCCCAAGAGACCCAGTACTTC
.,TRBV28,TRBJ2-2,few,CASSSGTGELFF,TGTGCCAGCAGTTCGGGCACCGGGGAGCTGTTTTTT
.,TRBV7-8,TRBJ2-1,.,CASSLVQINEQFF,TGTGCCAGCAGCTTAGTACAGATCAATGAGCAGTTCTTC
.,TRBV5-1,TRBJ1-1,.,CASSPQGENTEAFF,TGCGCCAGCAGCCCCCAAGGGGAGAACACTGAAGCTTTCTTT